The 10 T cell receptor beta chains reported below all come from one sample, sequenced in a study of OX40 agonist ivuxolimab in advanced cancers. The repertoire was sequenced with immunoSEQ multiplex PCR; TCRdb's copy has only in-frame clones and lacks some. The data hold around 63,000 clones, with approximately 92% observed a single time. This specimen was CD4+ or CD8+ T cells sorted from blood, taken in a trial of the OX40 agonist ivuxolimab. The receptors here all came from an adult with an advanced solid tumor such as melanoma, head and neck, liver or kidney cancer.

Worth noting for this clone: Additional DNA sequences in this sample encode the identical CDR3. This sequence joins TRBV7-9 and TRBJ2-3; D possibly corresponds to TRBD2 (6 bases). The germline CDR1 and CDR2 sequences are SEHNR and FQNEAQ (reference sequence). The CDR3 is made up of 14 amino acids. The ends were cut back, 3 bases at V and 0 bases at J, with 7 bases in the middle. The CDR3 nucleotides are TGTGCCAGCAGCTTTAGCGGTAGCACAGATACGCAGTATTTT. Amino acids: CASSFSGSTDTQYF. The whole variable domain, filled in from reference TRBV7-9 and TRBJ2-3, reads DTGVSQNPRHKITKRGQNVTFRCDPISEHNRLYWYRQTLGQGPEFLTYFQNEAQLEKSRLLSDRFSAERPKGSFSTLEIQRTEQGDSAMYLCASSFSGSTDTQYFGPGTRLTVL.

The chain recombines TRBV6-6 with TRBJ2-7; 9 bases match TRBD1. Germline CDR1 reads MNHNY; CDR2 reads SVGAGI (reference sequence). The CDR3 extends over 16 amino acids. After removal of 3 bases from V and 6 bases from J, the junction contained 12 bases not matched to a gene. CDR3 coding DNA: TGTGCCAGCAGTTATGGCCTGGGGGGACAGGGATCCGAGCAGTACTTC. It is translated as CASSYGLGGQGSEQYF.

This clone was picked up a small number of times. The CDR3: CASTKYVNTEAFF. CDR3 DNA: TGCGCCAGCACCAAGTATGTAAACACTGAAGCTTTCTTT. The V and J genes are TRBV5-1 and TRBJ1-1; D is unresolved. V lost 6 bases and J lost 2, with 11 bases in between. This CDR3 comprises 13 residues. CDR1 is SGHRS and CDR2 is YFSETQ in the germline V gene. The whole variable domain, remainder taken from reference TRBV5-1 and TRBJ1-1, is KAGVTQTPRYLIKTRGQQVTLSCSPISGHRSVSWYQQTPGQGLQFLFEYFSETQRNKGNFPGRFSGRQFSNSRSEMNVSTLELGDSALYLCASTKYVNTEAFFGQGTRLTVV.

This chain joins TRBV7-2 and TRBJ2-7; no clear D. CDR3 length: 13 residues. The V end was cut by 7 bases, the J end by 4 bases, with 14 bases between. Germline CDR1 is SGHTA and CDR2 is FQGNSA. The CDR3 bases are TGTGCCAGCACCTTTCGGCCCAATTACGAGCAGTACTTC. The encoded protein is CASTFRPNYEQYF.

This clone has just a few counts. The J gene is TRBJ2-7, the V gene TRBV4-1, with D possibly TRBD2 on 5 matching bases. Germline assignment: CDR1 MGHRA and CDR2 YSYEKL. V dropped 1 base and J dropped 7 bases, with 14 bases sitting between them. The CDR3 consists of 14 residues. CDR3 DNA sequence: TGCGCCAGCAGCCAAGGAGGGAACTTCAAGGAGCAGTACTTC. Protein: CASSQGGNFKEQYF.

This clone has just a few counts. This chain connects TRBV14 to TRBJ1-1, with D hard to call. Between the trimmed V and J ends, which lost 6 bases and 0 bases, there was a span of 8 bases. The germline V gene has CDR1 SGHDN and CDR2 FVKESK. The CDR3 is made up of 13 amino acids. For the CDR3, the DNA is TGTGCCAGCAGTCGGACGGTGAACACTGAAGCTTTCTTT. This sequence encodes CASSRTVNTEAFF.

The chain carries TRBV11-3 and TRBJ2-2; either TRBD1 or TRBD2 may supply D (5 bases each). Germline V gene sequence: CDR1 SGHNT, CDR2 YENEEA. The V and J ends lost 5 bases and 4 bases respectively, with 11 bases between them. This CDR3 is 14 amino acids long. The CDR3 reads CASSKGPITGELFF. Written as DNA, the CDR3 is TGTGCCAGCAGCAAGGGACCGATCACCGGGGAGCTGTTTTTT.

The chain joins TRBV7-2 to TRBJ2-7, with TRBD2 identical over 9 bases. CDR3 length equals 15 residues. CDR1 is SGHTA and CDR2 is FQGNSA in the germline V gene. V trimming: 1 base; J trimming: 2 bases; junction bases outside the gene matches: 3. CDR3 in amino acids: CASSLGLAGTYEQYF. In DNA form, the CDR3 reads TGTGCCAGCAGCTTAGGCCTAGCGGGAACCTACGAGCAGTACTTC.

V and J are TRBV10-3 and TRBJ1-1, with 7 bases aligning to TRBD1. The J segment lost 5 bases and the V segment lost 6 bases, leaving 9 bases of the junction unmatched. Germline V gene lookup returns CDR1 ENHRY and CDR2 SYGVKD. The CDR3 runs 14 residues. The CDR3 protein is CAIRPGTVGTEAFF. The CDR3 region has the DNA TGTGCCATCAGGCCCGGGACAGTTGGTACTGAAGCTTTCTTT.

The chain carries TRBV7-9 and TRBJ1-4, with D uncertain. Trimming stripped 3 bases from V and 1 base from J, with 12 bases between. The CDR3 is 16 amino acids. Germline CDR1 SEHNR, CDR2 FQNEAQ (reference sequence). CDR3 sequence reads: CASSFGRDGTNEKLFF. The CDR3 DNA reads TGTGCCAGCAGCTTTGGACGCGACGGAACTAATGAAAAACTGTTTTTT.